This T cell receptor (beta chain) was recorded in a study of a mutant IDH1 vaccine in newly diagnosed glioma. Study overall: The sex distribution of treated patients was about 60% male and roughly 38% female, with a mean age of roughly 40 years. Most patients had radiochemotherapy with temozolomide before enrollment; others had one alone.

Regarding time point: week 23, last vaccination. It was 300 ug of mutant IDH1 20-mer peptide that made up each vaccine dose, given with topical imiquimod. The V and J ends lost 5 bases and 6 bases, in that order; junction bases with no gene match: 15. The germline V gene has CDR1 SQVTM and CDR2 ANQGSEA. This CDR3 region has 15 residues. To note about this clone: Antigen specificity is unknown.

TCRdb keeps only in-frame clones here, not all; method: immunoSEQ multiplex PCR. The sample consists of around 60,000 clones, approximately 85% of them appearing once. The chain joins TRBV29-1 to TRBJ1-2, with 7 bases lining up with TRBD1. Here the sequenced sample was PBMCs, taken from a glioma patient whose treatment included an IDH1 peptide vaccine. The clonotype was recovered from a man aged 30 to 39 with glioma. The CDR3 nucleotides read TGCAGCGTTTCGCAACGAGGGGGCGGTGCGAATGGCTACACCTTC. This codes for CSVSQRGGGANGYTF.